The 10 T cell receptor beta chains presented below share a single source sample, sequenced in a study of cytomegalovirus exposure and HLA in healthy donors. The PCR was carried out with 60 Vbeta primers and 13 Jbeta primers. Measured with immunoSEQ multiplex PCR; TCRdb has only the in-frame clones, and not every one. The data hold about 180,000 clones, with approximately 81% observed a single time. Sequenced: PBMCs. These receptors were collected from a male donor in good health and CMV-seronegative.

This clone turned up a few times. The rearrangement joins TRBV6-6 to TRBJ1-6; D unresolved. The CDR3 contains 16 residues. Looked up from germline, CDR1 is MNHNY and CDR2 is SVGAGI (reference sequence). V dropped 6 bases and J dropped 8 bases, with 20 bases sitting between them. The CDR3 here is CASSVRRAVEYSPLHF. For the CDR3, the DNA is TGTGCCAGCAGCGTACGGAGAGCAGTAGAGTATTCACCCCTCCACTTT.

This clone appeared a few times. The chain employs TRBV6-6 and TRBJ1-5; maybe TRBD1 (5 bases). Deletions cut 2 bases from V and 12 bases from J, with 23 bases between. CDR1 and CDR2 (germline): MNHNY, SVGAGI (reference sequence). The CDR3 has 16 amino acids. CDR3 amino acids: CASSYLSGQAPGLQHF. The DNA of the CDR3 is TGTGCCAGCAGTTACCTTTCCGGGCAGGCACCGGGACTCCAGCATTTT.

The V gene is TRBV2, the J gene TRBJ2-5; the match to TRBD2 covers 7 bases. With 4 bases clipped from V and 9 bases from J, the junction kept 8 bases outside the gene matches. Germline CDR1 is SNHLY and CDR2 is FYNNEI. This CDR3 comprises 13 residues. The CDR3 DNA is TGTGCCAGCAGTGGGGGGGTTGGGGGGGCCCAGTACTTC. The encoded protein is CASSGGVGGAQYF.

The chain couples TRBV5-8 to TRBJ1-2, with 8 positions matching TRBD1. CDR3 size: 17 residues. CDR1 is SGHTS and CDR2 is YDEGEE in the germline V gene. V trimming: 0 bases; J trimming: 2 bases; junction bases outside the gene matches: 9. The DNA of the CDR3 is TGTGCCAGCAGCTTGGCGGGCCAGGGGGCGATGAACTATGGCTACACCTTC. It translates to CASSLAGQGAMNYGYTF.

The table lists this clone with a few counts. The chain is built from TRBV7-9 and TRBJ2-7; 12 bases map to TRBD1. The germline CDR1 and CDR2 sequences are SEHNR and FQNEAQ (reference sequence). CDR3 size: 17 residues. Trimming took 1 base from V and 2 from J; bases not matched to a gene: 6. The CDR3 nucleotides are TGTGCCAGCAGCTTAGGCCGGGACAGGGGGCGAACCTACGAGCAGTACTTC. Translated, it gives CASSLGRDRGRTYEQYF.

CDR3 coding DNA: TGCGCCAGCAGCTGGGGCGTCCTACTCTCTGGGGCCAACGTCCTGACTTTC. The encoded protein is CASSWGVLLSGANVLTF. V and J are TRBV5-1 and TRBJ2-6; the D gene is possibly TRBD1 (5 bases). The CDR3 has 17 amino acids. Trimming shortened V by 3 bases and J by 0 bases, and 13 bases separated the two germline ends. The germline CDR1 and CDR2 sequences are SGHRS and YFSETQ.

The genes are TRBV2 and TRBJ2-5; TRBD2 agrees at 9 bases. This CDR3 is 14 amino acids long. Losses at the gene ends were 10 bases for V and 4 bases for J; bases not matched to a gene: 10. The germline CDR1 and CDR2 sequences are SNHLY and FYNNEI. CDR3 nucleotides: TGTGCCACCAGGACTAGCGCTTTCACAGAGACCCAGTACTTC. Encoded protein: CATRTSAFTETQYF.

The chain uses TRBV28 and TRBJ2-5, with 10 positions matching TRBD1. From germline, CDR1 is MDHEN and CDR2 SYDVKM. V dropped 5 bases and J dropped 5; count of bases not matched to a gene: 8. The CDR3 totals 15 residues. CDR3 in amino acids: CASSVGQGGEETQYF. CDR3 sequence (DNA): TGTGCCAGCAGTGTAGGACAGGGGGGTGAGGAGACCCAGTACTTC.

The chain couples TRBV6-1 to TRBJ1-5; D is undetermined. The germline V gene has CDR1 MNHNS and CDR2 SASEGT. Trimming pared 6 bases from V and 1 base from J, leaving 13 bases between. The CDR3 covers 15 residues. CDR3 nucleotides: TGTGCCAGCAGACCGCAGGAGGCAAGCAATCAGCCCCAGCATTTT. Translation gives CASRPQEASNQPQHF.

The chain links TRBV23-1 to TRBJ2-7; 8 nucleotides agree with TRBD2. TRBV23-1 is an open reading frame, and its role is uncertain. The CDR3 has 10 residues. The CDR3 DNA reads TGCCGCGGGGGGCCCTTGGAGCAGTACTTC. Translated, it gives CRGGPLEQYF.